This paragraph reports one T cell receptor beta chain. Source study methods: Reference gene primer amplification gave nucleated cell count estimates. Clones were sequenced by immunoSEQ multiplex PCR, and TCRdb holds only the in-frame ones, with some missing. V and J calls and clone size come straight from that table; D and trimming were deduced from the DNA. The sample holds about 250,000 clones, 65% to 90% seen once. The data were obtained in a study of blood T cell repertoires in COVID-19. Overall study: COVID-19 samples, acute and convalescent, were from the United States, Italy and Spain.

All enrollees were about 18 to 90 years old and from 20 to 30 US areas. The CDR3 length is 12 residues. The germline gives CDR1 LNHDA, CDR2 SQIVND (reference sequence). V lost 1 base to trimming and J lost 6 bases, with 4 bases between them. Sequencing was carried out using PBMCs or T cells enriched from blood (not recorded which). This clonotype was obtained from a woman between 50 and 59 years old with acute COVID-19. This rearrangement joins TRBV19 to TRBJ1-5; D not resolved. The CDR3 bases are TGTGCCAGTAGTATAGCGGGTCAGCCCCAGCATTTT. Translating gives CASSIAGQPQHF.